The 29 T cell receptor beta chains below come from one sample, sequenced in a study of cytomegalovirus exposure and HLA in healthy donors. 13 Jbeta primers and 60 Vbeta primers were used for the PCR. Repertoires were generated with immunoSEQ multiplex PCR, while TCRdb's copy carries only in-frame clones and drops some. The table records roughly 150,000 clones, 82% of them present only once. The sample consisted of PBMCs. These receptors all stem from a male donor in good health and CMV-seronegative.

The chain combines TRBV7-3 with TRBJ2-3, with D possibly being TRBD1 (6 bases). V shed 5 bases and J shed 4 bases, with 16 bases lying between them. The CDR3 consists of 15 residues. Per the germline V gene, CDR1 is SGHTA and CDR2 is FQGTGA. CDR3 sequence reads: CASSMALTGSDTQYF. The DNA of the CDR3 is TGTGCCAGCAGCATGGCCCTTACAGGGTCAGATACGCAGTATTTT.

The chain joins TRBV7-9 to TRBJ2-5, with D unresolved. Germline CDR1 SEHNR, CDR2 FQNEAQ (reference sequence). V was clipped by 10 bases and J by 5 bases, with 14 bases between them. The CDR3 totals 12 residues. CDR3 loop: CATSGFDETQYF. The CDR3 coding sequence is TGTGCCACGTCAGGCTTTGATGAGACCCAGTACTTC.

The chain links TRBV7-9 to TRBJ2-7; a weak D match, TRBD1 (5 bases). The CDR3 extends over 13 amino acids. V was shortened by 4 bases and J by 0 bases, with 7 bases between the two germline ends. The germline gives CDR1 SEHNR, CDR2 FQNEAQ (reference sequence). The CDR3 nucleotides read TGTGCCAGCAGCTCCGACAGCTCCTACGAGCAGTACTTC. Translating it yields CASSSDSSYEQYF. The entire variable domain, with the rest obtained from reference TRBV7-9 and TRBJ2-7, is as follows: DTGVSQNPRHKITKRGQNVTFRCDPISEHNRLYWYRQTLGQGPEFLTYFQNEAQLEKSRLLSDRFSAERPKGSFSTLEIQRTEQGDSAMYLCASSSDSSYEQYFGPGTRLTVT.

The chain carries TRBV27 and TRBJ2-5, with D perhaps matching TRBD1 (6 bases). Matching the DNA end better, TRBJ2-7 makes the J call doubtful. The CDR3 has 11 amino acids. Germline V gene sequence: CDR1 MNHEY, CDR2 SMNVEV (reference sequence). CDR3 loop: CASSTGYEQYF. As DNA, the CDR3 is TGTGCCAGCAGCACAGGGTACGAGCAGTACTTC.

The chain links TRBV11-2 to TRBJ2-2; no clear D. Looked up from germline, CDR1 is SGHAT and CDR2 is FQNNGV. The CDR3 runs 18 residues. V lost 3 bases and J lost 0, with 17 bases in between. The CDR3 sequence: CASSLLRPTRANTGELFF. The CDR3 coding sequence is TGTGCCAGCAGCTTGTTGCGCCCGACTCGCGCGAACACCGGGGAGCTGTTTTTT.

The chain recombines TRBV27 with TRBJ2-2; D possibly corresponds to TRBD2 (6 bases). The CDR3 covers 15 residues. Trimming shortened V by 3 bases and J by 5 bases, and 13 bases separated the two germline ends. Per germline, CDR1 MNHEY and CDR2 SMNVEV (reference sequence). In DNA form, the CDR3 reads TGTGCCAGCAGTTTGTCGGGAGAGGGTACCGGGGAGCTGTTTTTT. Protein sequence: CASSLSGEGTGELFF.

This chain joins TRBV7-3 and TRBJ2-3, with D possibly matching TRBD2 (5 bases). Germline lookup yields CDR1 SGHTA and CDR2 FQGTGA. The CDR3 has 16 residues. V lost 0 bases, J lost 0 bases, and 10 bases lay in between. The CDR3 sequence: CASSLTWTGSTDTQYF. The DNA for the CDR3 is TGTGCCAGCAGCTTAACTTGGACGGGGAGCACAGATACGCAGTATTTT.

The V gene is TRBV6-1, the J gene TRBJ1-2; 7 bases align to TRBD1. V lost 1 base, J lost 6 bases, and 14 bases stayed unmatched. CDR1 MNHNS and CDR2 SASEGT come from the germline V gene. The CDR3 sequence is 17 residues long. The CDR3 is CASSEGLGGQALDGYTF. The CDR3 DNA is TGTGCCAGCAGTGAAGGTCTAGGTGGACAGGCCCTTGATGGCTACACCTTC.

The rearrangement joins TRBV4-3 to TRBJ1-3; TRBD1 matches 8 bases. Trimming removed 0 bases from V and 2 bases from J; junction bases left unmatched: 6. CDR1 and CDR2 from the germline V gene are LGHNA and YSLEER. CDR3 length: 17 amino acids. The CDR3 loop reads CASSQDHRGDAGNTIYF. Here the CDR3 DNA reads TGCGCCAGCAGCCAAGATCACAGGGGGGATGCTGGAAACACCATATATTTT.

V usage is TRBV12-5 and J usage is TRBJ2-1; 15 nucleotides align to TRBD2. This CDR3 contains 17 residues. Unmatched junction bases numbered 5, after V lost 2 bases and J lost 6 bases. In germline, CDR1 is LGHNT, CDR2 FRNRAP. The CDR3 loop is CASGLLPGLAGGNEQFF. CDR3 nucleotides: TGTGCTAGTGGTTTGCTCCCGGGACTAGCGGGAGGCAATGAGCAGTTCTTC.

V and J are TRBV29-1 and TRBJ2-1, with D tentatively TRBD2 (5 bases). This CDR3 comprises 15 residues. The ends were cut back, 4 bases at V and 0 bases at J, with 13 bases in the middle. The germline V gene has CDR1 SQVTM and CDR2 ANQGSEA. The CDR3 DNA is TGCAGCGTTGGAGGCGGGCCCGTCTCCTACAATGAGCAGTTCTTC. Its translation is CSVGGGPVSYNEQFF.

The chain recombines TRBV6-5 with TRBJ2-7; 9 bases match TRBD1. V was clipped by 0 bases and J by 2 bases; unmatched bases: 2. This CDR3 has 15 residues. Germline CDR1 reads MNHEY; CDR2 reads SVGAGI. Here the CDR3 reads CASSYSRQGAYEQYF. The CDR3 bases are TGTGCCAGCAGTTACTCCCGACAGGGGGCCTACGAGCAGTACTTC.

This clone has only one observation. The chain carries TRBV2 and TRBJ2-5; 10 nucleotides match TRBD1. CDR3 length: 15 residues. The germline V gene has CDR1 SNHLY and CDR2 FYNNEI. V lost 6 bases, J lost 4 bases, and 8 bases stayed unmatched. This chain's CDR3 is CASRRRQGARETQYF. In DNA form, the CDR3 reads TGTGCCAGCAGGAGACGACAGGGGGCGCGAGAGACCCAGTACTTC.

The genes are TRBV9 and TRBJ2-7; 10 bases fit TRBD2. Germline trimming cut 0 bases from V and 3 bases from J; bases unmatched to any gene: 3. The CDR3 sequence is 15 residues long. Per the germline V gene, CDR1 is SGDLS and CDR2 is YYNGEE. CDR3 region: CASSVEASGSYEQYF. The CDR3 nucleotides read TGTGCCAGCAGCGTAGAAGCTAGCGGGAGCTACGAGCAGTACTTC.

The rearrangement uses TRBV7-8 and TRBJ2-7; D is possibly TRBD2 (6 bases). Per the germline V gene, CDR1 is SGHVS and CDR2 is FQNEAQ. This CDR3 region has 14 residues. Trimming left V 5 bases short and J 5 bases short, with 16 bases between. The CDR3 protein is CASSTRRGVDEQYF. The CDR3 region has the DNA TGTGCCAGCAGCACCCGGAGGGGAGTGGACGAGCAGTACTTC.

This clone has a handful of counts. The J gene is TRBJ2-7, the V gene TRBV5-5; D perhaps matches TRBD1 (5 bases). V lost 0 bases to trimming and J lost 2 bases, with 9 bases between them. The CDR3 is 14 residues long. Germline CDR1 and CDR2: SGHKS and YYEKEE (reference sequence). The CDR3 reads CASSLGGSPYEQYF. The DNA of the CDR3 is TGTGCCAGCAGCTTGGGGGGCAGCCCCTACGAGCAGTACTTC.

The rearrangement links TRBV7-2 to TRBJ2-1; 9 bases agree with TRBD1. V lost 5 bases, J lost 5 bases, and 4 bases stayed unmatched. Per the germline V gene, CDR1 is SGHTA and CDR2 is FQGNSA. This CDR3 is 14 amino acids long. The CDR3 here is CASSRGQGHNEQFF. The CDR3 bases are TGTGCCAGCAGCCGCGGACAGGGGCACAATGAGCAGTTCTTC.

This rearrangement joins TRBV5-4 to TRBJ2-5; D unclear. Germline V gene lookup returns CDR1 SGHNT and CDR2 YYREEE (reference sequence). V lost 4 bases to trimming and J lost 4 bases, with 8 bases between them. The CDR3 is 12 residues long. CDR3: CASSESTETQYF. The CDR3 nucleotides are TGTGCCAGCAGCGAATCTACAGAGACCCAGTACTTC.

The CDR3 sequence: CASSLAGAKYEQYF. The DNA for the CDR3 is TGTGCCAGCAGCTTAGCGGGAGCAAAGTACGAGCAGTACTTC. The rearrangement uses TRBV7-8 and TRBJ2-7; TRBD2 is a possible D gene (5 bases). The CDR3 has 14 amino acids. Per the germline V gene, CDR1 is SGHVS and CDR2 is FQNEAQ. V shed 0 bases and J shed 4 bases, with 10 bases lying between them.

The genes are TRBV4-3 and TRBJ2-7, with a possible D match to TRBD1 (6 bases). The CDR3 length is 15 residues. Germline loops: CDR1 LGHNA, CDR2 YSLEER. Between the trimmed V and J ends, which lost 1 base and 4 bases, there was a span of 14 bases. The CDR3 DNA sequence: TGCGCCAGCAGCCAAGGACAGGCTAGGTCATACGAGCAGTACTTC. This encodes CASSQGQARSYEQYF.

The chain joins TRBV14 to TRBJ2-3; D possibly corresponds to TRBD1 (5 bases). Germline V gene lookup returns CDR1 SGHDN and CDR2 FVKESK. The CDR3 sequence is 14 residues long. Deletions cut 0 bases from V and 2 bases from J, with 6 bases between. The CDR3 protein is CASSQEDNTDTQYF. For the CDR3, the DNA is TGTGCCAGCAGCCAAGAGGACAACACAGATACGCAGTATTTT.

This clone was recorded a few times. The chain has TRBV28 and TRBJ2-5; D call uncertain. V was trimmed by 3 bases and J by 8 bases, leaving 10 bases between them. CDR1 MDHEN and CDR2 SYDVKM come from the germline V gene. The CDR3 has 12 residues. CDR3 sequence reads: CASSFSAATQYF. The CDR3 DNA reads as TGTGCCAGCAGTTTTTCCGCGGCAACCCAGTACTTC.

V is TRBV19 and J is TRBJ2-1; 8 bases line up with TRBD2. Per germline, CDR1 LNHDA and CDR2 SQIVND (reference sequence). Germline trimming cut 8 bases from V and 8 bases from J; bases unmatched to any gene: 8. The CDR3 spans 13 residues. The CDR3 DNA is TGTGCCAGTTCCCTAGCGGGTATAGATGAGCAGTTCTTC. This codes for CASSLAGIDEQFF.

This rearrangement joins TRBV10-2 to TRBJ1-1; D gene uncertain. From germline, CDR1 is WSHSY and CDR2 SAAADI. CDR3 length: 12 residues. V dropped 8 bases and J dropped 0 bases, with 7 bases sitting between them. CDR3 bases: TGCGCCAGCCGAGCGTTGAACACTGAAGCTTTCTTT. Translation: CASRALNTEAFF.

This sequence joins TRBV29-1 and TRBJ2-3, with D possibly matching TRBD2 (6 bases). CDR1 and CDR2 from the germline V gene are SQVTM and ANQGSEA. The CDR3 has 16 amino acids. The V and J ends lost 5 bases and 0 bases respectively, with 18 bases between them. The CDR3 sequence is CSVRIASEGSTDTQYF. Here the CDR3 DNA reads TGCAGCGTTCGAATTGCGTCGGAGGGGAGCACAGATACGCAGTATTTT.

This clone was observed a single time. This chain uses TRBV5-6 with TRBJ2-3; the D gene is possibly TRBD2 (5 bases). V lost 4 bases and J 0 bases, leaving 12 bases between the germline ends. Germline CDR1 SGHDT, CDR2 YYEEEE. The CDR3 length is 15 residues. The CDR3 region has the DNA TGTGCCAGCAGCCCCAATTTAGCGAGCACAGATACGCAGTATTTT. Amino acid sequence: CASSPNLASTDTQYF.

This clone was counted only a few times. The chain recombines TRBV14 with TRBJ1-2; TRBD1 is a possible D gene (6 bases). CDR1 is SGHDN, CDR2 FVKESK, per germline. With 2 bases removed from V and 6 bases from J, the gap between germline ends came to 7 bases. The CDR3 is made up of 12 amino acids. This chain's CDR3 is CASSQSGDGYTF. The CDR3 DNA is TGTGCCAGCAGCCAATCAGGGGATGGCTACACCTTC.

The chain uses TRBV25-1 and TRBJ2-5, with TRBD2 matching 9 bases. Germline V lookup: CDR1 MGHDK, CDR2 SYGVNS. J was trimmed by 5 bases and V by 3 bases; bases with no gene match: 4. The CDR3 length is 14 residues. CDR3 nucleotide sequence: TGTGCCAGCAGTGACAGCGGGAGGTGGGAGACCCAGTACTTC. Translated, it gives CASSDSGRWETQYF.

This sequence joins TRBV7-6 and TRBJ2-3; possibly TRBD2 for D (6 bases). From germline, CDR1 is SGHVS and CDR2 FNYEAQ. The V gene lost 1 base and the J gene lost 2 bases, with 10 bases spanning the gap. This CDR3 region has 15 residues. CDR3 sequence (DNA): TGTGCCAGCAGCTTAGTGGGACTCCCCACAGATACGCAGTATTTT. Translation gives CASSLVGLPTDTQYF.